This paragraph reports one TCR beta chain. The CDR3 consists of 14 residues. Trimming cost V 4 bases and J 5 bases, with 15 bases left between them. From germline, CDR1 is SGDLS and CDR2 YYNGEE. Libraries were prepared by immunoSEQ multiplex PCR; TCRdb keeps only in-frame clonotypes and omits some of them. The repertoire holds about 60,000 clones, with 80% to 95% as singletons. This sample is drawn from a study of T cell changes during pregnancy in multiple sclerosis. V usage is TRBV9 and J usage is TRBJ1-1; TRBD1 is a possible D gene (5 bases). The TCR comes from a female donor with multiple sclerosis, enrolled in a pregnancy study. Specimen: CD8+ T cells from peripheral blood mononuclear cells, collected in the second trimester of pregnancy. CDR3 in amino acids: CASSTSGGGTEAFF. As DNA, the CDR3 is TGTGCCAGCAGCACCAGTGGGGGGGGGACTGAAGCTTTCTTT. Filled out from reference TRBV9 and TRBJ1-1, the complete variable domain reads DSGVTQTPKHLITATGQRVTLRCSPRSGDLSVYWYQQSLDQGLQFLIQYYNGEERAKGNILERFSAQQFPDLHSELNLSSLELGDSALYFCASSTSGGGTEAFFGQGTRLTVV.